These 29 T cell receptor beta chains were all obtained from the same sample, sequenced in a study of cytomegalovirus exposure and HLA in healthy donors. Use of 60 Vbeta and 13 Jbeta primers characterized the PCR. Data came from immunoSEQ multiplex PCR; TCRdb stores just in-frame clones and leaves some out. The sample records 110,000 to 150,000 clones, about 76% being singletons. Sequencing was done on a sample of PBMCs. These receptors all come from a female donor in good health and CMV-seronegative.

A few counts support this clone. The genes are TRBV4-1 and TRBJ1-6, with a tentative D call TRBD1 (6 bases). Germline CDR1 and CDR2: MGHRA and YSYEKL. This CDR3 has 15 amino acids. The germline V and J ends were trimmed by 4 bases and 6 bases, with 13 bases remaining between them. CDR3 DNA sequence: TGCGCCAGCAGCCGGGAAGGGGGGGCTAATTCACCCCTCCACTTT. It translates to CASSREGGANSPLHF.

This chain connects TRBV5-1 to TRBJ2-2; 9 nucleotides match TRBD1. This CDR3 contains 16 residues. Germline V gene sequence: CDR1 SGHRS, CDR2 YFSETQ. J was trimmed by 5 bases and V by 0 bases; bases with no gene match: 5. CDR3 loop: CASSLAGTGRTGELFF. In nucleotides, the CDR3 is TGCGCCAGCAGCTTGGCCGGGACAGGGCGAACCGGGGAGCTGTTTTTT.

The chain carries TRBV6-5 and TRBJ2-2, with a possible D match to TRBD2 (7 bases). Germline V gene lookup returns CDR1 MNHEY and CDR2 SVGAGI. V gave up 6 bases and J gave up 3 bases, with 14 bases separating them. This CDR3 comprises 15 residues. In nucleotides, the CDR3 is TGTGCCAGCAGCCGATCGGGGGGCGACACCGGGGAGCTGTTTTTT. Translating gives CASSRSGGDTGELFF.

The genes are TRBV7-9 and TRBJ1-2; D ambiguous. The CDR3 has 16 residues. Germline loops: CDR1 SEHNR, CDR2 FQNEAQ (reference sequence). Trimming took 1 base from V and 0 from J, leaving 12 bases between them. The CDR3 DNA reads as TGTGCCAGCAGCTTAGTATCGGGCGGGACTAACTATGGCTACACCTTC. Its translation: CASSLVSGGTNYGYTF. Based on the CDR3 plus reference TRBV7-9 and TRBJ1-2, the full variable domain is DTGVSQNPRHKITKRGQNVTFRCDPISEHNRLYWYRQTLGQGPEFLTYFQNEAQLEKSRLLSDRFSAERPKGSFSTLEIQRTEQGDSAMYLCASSLVSGGTNYGYTFGSGTRLTVV.

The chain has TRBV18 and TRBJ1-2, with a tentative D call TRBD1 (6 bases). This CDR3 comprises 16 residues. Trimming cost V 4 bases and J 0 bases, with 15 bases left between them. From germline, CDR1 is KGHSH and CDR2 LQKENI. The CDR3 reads CASSLLGQLANYGYTF. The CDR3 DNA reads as TGTGCCAGCTCACTCCTCGGACAGTTAGCTAACTATGGCTACACCTTC. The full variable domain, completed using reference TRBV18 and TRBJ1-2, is NAGVMQNPRHLVRRRGQEARLRCSPMKGHSHVYWYRQLPEEGLKFMVYLQKENIIDESGMPKERFSAEFPKEGPSILRIQQVVRGDSAAYFCASSLLGQLANYGYTFGSGTRLTVV.

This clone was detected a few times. The CDR3 reads CASSPRRQGSNQPQHF. CDR3 coding DNA: TGTGCCAGTAGTCCCCGCCGACAGGGGAGCAATCAGCCCCAGCATTTT. This rearrangement joins TRBV19 to TRBJ1-5; 8 nucleotides agree with TRBD1. The V gene's germline CDR1 is LNHDA and CDR2 SQIVND (reference sequence). The junction had 7 bases not matched to a gene; V was cut back by 5 bases and J by 1 base. There are 16 residues in the CDR3.

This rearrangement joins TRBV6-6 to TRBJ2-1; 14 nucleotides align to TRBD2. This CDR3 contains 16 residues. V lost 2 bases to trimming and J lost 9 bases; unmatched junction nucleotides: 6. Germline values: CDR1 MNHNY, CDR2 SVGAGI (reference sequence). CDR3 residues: CASSYGGLAGAPEQFF. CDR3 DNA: TGTGCCAGCAGTTACGGGGGACTAGCGGGAGCCCCTGAGCAGTTCTTC.

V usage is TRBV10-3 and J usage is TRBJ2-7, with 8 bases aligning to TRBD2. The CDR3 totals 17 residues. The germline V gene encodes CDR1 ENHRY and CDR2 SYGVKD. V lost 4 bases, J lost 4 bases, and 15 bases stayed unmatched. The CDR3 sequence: CAISVSGTSGEGYEQYF. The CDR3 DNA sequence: TGTGCCATCAGTGTCTCGGGTACTAGCGGAGAAGGTTACGAGCAGTACTTC.

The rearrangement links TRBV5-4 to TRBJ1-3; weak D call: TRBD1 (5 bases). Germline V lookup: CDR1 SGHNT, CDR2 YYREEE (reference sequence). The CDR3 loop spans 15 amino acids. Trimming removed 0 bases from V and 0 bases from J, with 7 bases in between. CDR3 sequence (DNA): TGTGCCAGCAGCTTGGCAGGGTACTCTGGAAACACCATATATTTT. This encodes CASSLAGYSGNTIYF.

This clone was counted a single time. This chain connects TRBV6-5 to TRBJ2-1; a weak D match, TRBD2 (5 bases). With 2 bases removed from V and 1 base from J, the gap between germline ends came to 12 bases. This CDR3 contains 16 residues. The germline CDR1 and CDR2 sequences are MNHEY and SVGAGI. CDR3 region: CASSYGPGNSYNEQFF. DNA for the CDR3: TGTGCCAGCAGTTACGGGCCGGGAAATTCCTACAATGAGCAGTTCTTC.

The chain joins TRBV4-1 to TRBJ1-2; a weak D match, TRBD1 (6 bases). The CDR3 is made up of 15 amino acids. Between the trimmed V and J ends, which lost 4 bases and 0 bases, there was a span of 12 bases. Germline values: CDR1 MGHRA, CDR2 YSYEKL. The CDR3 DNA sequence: TGCGCCAGCAGCCCGGATCGGACAGCTAACTATGGCTACACCTTC. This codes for CASSPDRTANYGYTF.

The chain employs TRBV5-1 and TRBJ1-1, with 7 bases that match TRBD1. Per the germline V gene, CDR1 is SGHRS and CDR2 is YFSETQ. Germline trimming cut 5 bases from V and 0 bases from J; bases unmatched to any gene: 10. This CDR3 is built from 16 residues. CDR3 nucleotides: TGCGCCAGCAGTCAGGGGGTTTCGGATATGAACACTGAAGCTTTCTTT. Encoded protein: CASSQGVSDMNTEAFF.

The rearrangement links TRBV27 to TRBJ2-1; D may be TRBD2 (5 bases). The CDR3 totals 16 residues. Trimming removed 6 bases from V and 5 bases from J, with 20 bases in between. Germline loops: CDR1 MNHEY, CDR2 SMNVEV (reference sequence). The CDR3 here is CASRDGTSPTNNEQFF. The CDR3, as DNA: TGTGCCAGCAGGGACGGTACTAGTCCGACTAACAATGAGCAGTTCTTC.

CDR3 nucleotide sequence: TGTGCCAGCAGCCTCACACGACTAGGTGGGGAGCAGTTCTTC. Translated: CASSLTRLGGEQFF. The gene calls are TRBV7-3 and TRBJ2-1, with D maybe TRBD2 (6 bases). CDR1 and CDR2 from the germline V gene are SGHTA and FQGTGA. Deletions cut 5 bases from V and 10 bases from J, with 18 bases between. The length of the CDR3 is 14 residues.

DNA for the CDR3: TGTGCTAGTGTCCTGACAGGGGTCGCTGAAGCTTTCTTT. Translated: CASVLTGVAEAFF. The J gene is TRBJ1-1, the V gene TRBV12-5; 8 bases agree with TRBD1. Trimming at V came to 7 bases and at J to 6 bases, leaving 7 bases not matched to a gene. The CDR3 is 13 residues long. The germline gives CDR1 LGHNT, CDR2 FRNRAP.

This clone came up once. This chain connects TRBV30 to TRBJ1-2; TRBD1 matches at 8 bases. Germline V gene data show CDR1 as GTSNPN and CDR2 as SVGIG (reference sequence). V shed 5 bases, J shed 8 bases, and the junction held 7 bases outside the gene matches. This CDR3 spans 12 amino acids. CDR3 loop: CAWETGAGGYTF. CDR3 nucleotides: TGTGCCTGGGAGACAGGGGCAGGCGGCTACACCTTC.

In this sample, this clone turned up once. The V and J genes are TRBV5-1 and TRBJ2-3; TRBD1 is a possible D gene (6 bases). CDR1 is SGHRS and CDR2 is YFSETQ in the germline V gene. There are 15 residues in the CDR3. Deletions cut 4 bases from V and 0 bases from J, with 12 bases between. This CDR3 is CASSPGQLSTDTQYF. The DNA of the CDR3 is TGCGCCAGCAGCCCCGGACAGCTCAGCACAGATACGCAGTATTTT. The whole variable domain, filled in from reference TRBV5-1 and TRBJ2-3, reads KAGVTQTPRYLIKTRGQQVTLSCSPISGHRSVSWYQQTPGQGLQFLFEYFSETQRNKGNFPGRFSGRQFSNSRSEMNVSTLELGDSALYLCASSPGQLSTDTQYFGPGTRLTVL.

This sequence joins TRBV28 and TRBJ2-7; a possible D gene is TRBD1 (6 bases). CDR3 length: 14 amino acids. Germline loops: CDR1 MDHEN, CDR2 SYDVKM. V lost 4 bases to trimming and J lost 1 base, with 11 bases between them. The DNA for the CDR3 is TGTGCCAGCAGTTCGGGGACATTATCCTACGAGCAGTACTTC. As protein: CASSSGTLSYEQYF.

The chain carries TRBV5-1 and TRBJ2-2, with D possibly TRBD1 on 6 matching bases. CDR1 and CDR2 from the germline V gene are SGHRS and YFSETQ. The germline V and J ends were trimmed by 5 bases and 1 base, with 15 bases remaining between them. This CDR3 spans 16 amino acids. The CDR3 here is CASRPYRQENTGELFF. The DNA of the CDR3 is TGCGCCAGCAGACCCTACAGACAGGAGAACACCGGGGAGCTGTTTTTT.

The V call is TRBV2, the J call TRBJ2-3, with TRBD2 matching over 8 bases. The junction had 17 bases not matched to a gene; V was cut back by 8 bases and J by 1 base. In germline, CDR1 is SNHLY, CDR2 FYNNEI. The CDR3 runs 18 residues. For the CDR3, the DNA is TGTGCCAGCTACATACCTGCGGGGGGCCCCCTCCGCACAGATACGCAGTATTTT. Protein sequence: CASYIPAGGPLRTDTQYF.

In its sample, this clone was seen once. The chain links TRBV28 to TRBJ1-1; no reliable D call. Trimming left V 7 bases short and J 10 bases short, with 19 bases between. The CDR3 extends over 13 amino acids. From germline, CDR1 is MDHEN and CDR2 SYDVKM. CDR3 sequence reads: CASTERVGVGAFF. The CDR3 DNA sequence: TGTGCCAGCACCGAGCGTGTGGGTGTGGGAGCTTTCTTT.

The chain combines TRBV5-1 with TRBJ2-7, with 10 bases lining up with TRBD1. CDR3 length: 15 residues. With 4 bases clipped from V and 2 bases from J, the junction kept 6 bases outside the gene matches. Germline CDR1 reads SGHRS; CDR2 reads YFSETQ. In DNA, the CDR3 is TGCGCCAGCAGCCCGGGACAGGGGCCCGCCTACGAGCAGTACTTC. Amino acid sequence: CASSPGQGPAYEQYF.

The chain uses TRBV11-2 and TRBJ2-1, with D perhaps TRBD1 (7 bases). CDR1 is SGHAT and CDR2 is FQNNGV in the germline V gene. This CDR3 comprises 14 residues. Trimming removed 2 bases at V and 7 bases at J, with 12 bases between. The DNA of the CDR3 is TGTGCCAGCAGCTTAAGACCAGGGGGGAATGAGCAGTTCTTC. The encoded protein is CASSLRPGGNEQFF.

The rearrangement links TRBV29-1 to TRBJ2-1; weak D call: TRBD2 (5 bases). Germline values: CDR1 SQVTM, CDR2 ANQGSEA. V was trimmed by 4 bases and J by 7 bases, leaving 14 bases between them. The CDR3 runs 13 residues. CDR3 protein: CSVASGKTNEQFF. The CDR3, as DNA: TGCAGCGTTGCGAGCGGTAAAACGAATGAGCAGTTCTTC.

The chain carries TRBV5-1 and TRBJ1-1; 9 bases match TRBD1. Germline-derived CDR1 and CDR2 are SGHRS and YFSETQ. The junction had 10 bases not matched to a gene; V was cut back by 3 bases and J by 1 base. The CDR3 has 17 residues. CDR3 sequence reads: CASSYPQDRGENTEAFF. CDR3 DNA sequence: TGCGCCAGCAGCTACCCTCAGGACAGGGGAGAGAACACTGAAGCTTTCTTT.

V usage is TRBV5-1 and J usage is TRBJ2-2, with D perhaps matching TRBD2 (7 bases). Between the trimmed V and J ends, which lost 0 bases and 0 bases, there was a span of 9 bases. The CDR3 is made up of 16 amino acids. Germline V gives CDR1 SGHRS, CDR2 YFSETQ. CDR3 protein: CASSLGGGANTGELFF. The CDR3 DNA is TGCGCCAGCAGCTTGGGCGGGGGCGCGAACACCGGGGAGCTGTTTTTT.

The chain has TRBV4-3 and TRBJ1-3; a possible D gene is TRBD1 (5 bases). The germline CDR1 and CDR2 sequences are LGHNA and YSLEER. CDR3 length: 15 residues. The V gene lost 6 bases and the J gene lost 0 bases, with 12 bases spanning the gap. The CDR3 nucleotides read TGCGCCAGCAGTTGGGGCCCGAACTCTGGAAACACCATATATTTT. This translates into CASSWGPNSGNTIYF.

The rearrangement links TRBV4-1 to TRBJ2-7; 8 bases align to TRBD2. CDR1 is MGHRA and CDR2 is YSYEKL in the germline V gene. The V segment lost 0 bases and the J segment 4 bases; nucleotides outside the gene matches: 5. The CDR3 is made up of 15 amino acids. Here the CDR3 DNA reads TGCGCCAGCAGCCAAGAAGGGACTAGAGGGTACGAGCAGTACTTC. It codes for CASSQEGTRGYEQYF.

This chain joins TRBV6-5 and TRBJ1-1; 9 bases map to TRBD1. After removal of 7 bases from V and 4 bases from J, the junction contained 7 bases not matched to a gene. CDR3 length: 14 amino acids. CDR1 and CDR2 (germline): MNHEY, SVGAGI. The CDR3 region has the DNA TGTGCCAGCATTAAACAGGGGGCAAGCACTGAAGCTTTCTTT. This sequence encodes CASIKQGASTEAFF.